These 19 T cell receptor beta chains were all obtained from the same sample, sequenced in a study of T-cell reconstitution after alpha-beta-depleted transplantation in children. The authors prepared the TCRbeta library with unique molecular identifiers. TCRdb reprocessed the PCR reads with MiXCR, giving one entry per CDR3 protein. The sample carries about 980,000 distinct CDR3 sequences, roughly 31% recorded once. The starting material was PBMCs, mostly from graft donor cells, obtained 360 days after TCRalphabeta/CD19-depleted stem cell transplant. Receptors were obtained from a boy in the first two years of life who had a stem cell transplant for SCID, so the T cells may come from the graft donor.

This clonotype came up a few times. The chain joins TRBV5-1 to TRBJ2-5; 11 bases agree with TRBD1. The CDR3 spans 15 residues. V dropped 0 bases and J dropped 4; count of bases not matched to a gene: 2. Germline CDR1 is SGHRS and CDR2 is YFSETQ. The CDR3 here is CASSLAGTGGETQYF. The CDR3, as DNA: TGCGCCAGCAGCTTGGCAGGGACAGGGGGAGAGACCCAGTACTTC.

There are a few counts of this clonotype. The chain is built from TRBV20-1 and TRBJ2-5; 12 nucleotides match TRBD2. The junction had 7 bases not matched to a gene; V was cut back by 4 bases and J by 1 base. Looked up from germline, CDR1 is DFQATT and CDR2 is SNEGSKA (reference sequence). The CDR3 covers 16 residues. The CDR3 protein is CSATELAGGIQETQYF. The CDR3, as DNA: TGCAGTGCTACGGAACTAGCGGGGGGTATCCAAGAGACCCAGTACTTC.

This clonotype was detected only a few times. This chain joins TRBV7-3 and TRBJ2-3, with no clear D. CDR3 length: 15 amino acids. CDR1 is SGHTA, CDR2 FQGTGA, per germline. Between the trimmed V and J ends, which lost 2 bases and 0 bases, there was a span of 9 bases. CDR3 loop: CASSLWAESTDTQYF. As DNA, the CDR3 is TGTGCCAGCAGCTTATGGGCGGAGAGCACAGATACGCAGTATTTT.

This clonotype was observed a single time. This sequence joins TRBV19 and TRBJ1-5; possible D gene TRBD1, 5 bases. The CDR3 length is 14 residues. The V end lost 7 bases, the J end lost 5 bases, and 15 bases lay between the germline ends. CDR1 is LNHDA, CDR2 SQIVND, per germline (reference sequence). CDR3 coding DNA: TGTGCCAGTATCGGGTTGCAGGGCGATCAGCCCCAGCATTTT. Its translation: CASIGLQGDQPQHF.

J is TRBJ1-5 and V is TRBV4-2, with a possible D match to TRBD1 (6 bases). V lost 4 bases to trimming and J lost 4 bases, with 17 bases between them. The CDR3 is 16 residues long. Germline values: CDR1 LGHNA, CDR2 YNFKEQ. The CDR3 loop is CASSLQSGQINQPQHF. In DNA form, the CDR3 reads TGTGCCAGCAGCCTTCAATCAGGACAGATTAATCAGCCCCAGCATTTT.

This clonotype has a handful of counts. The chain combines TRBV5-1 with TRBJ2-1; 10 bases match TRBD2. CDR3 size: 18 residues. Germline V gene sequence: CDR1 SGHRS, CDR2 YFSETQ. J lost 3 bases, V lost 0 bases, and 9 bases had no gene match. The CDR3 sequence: CASSLGALAGAVYNEQFF. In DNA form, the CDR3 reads TGCGCCAGCAGCTTGGGGGCCCTAGCGGGGGCCGTCTACAATGAGCAGTTCTTC.

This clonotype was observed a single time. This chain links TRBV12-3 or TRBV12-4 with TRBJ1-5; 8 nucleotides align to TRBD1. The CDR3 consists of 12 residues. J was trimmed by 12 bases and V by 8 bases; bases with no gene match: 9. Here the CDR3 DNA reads TGTGCCAGCTTTTCCCCAGGGGGCCTCCAGCATTTT. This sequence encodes CASFSPGGLQHF.

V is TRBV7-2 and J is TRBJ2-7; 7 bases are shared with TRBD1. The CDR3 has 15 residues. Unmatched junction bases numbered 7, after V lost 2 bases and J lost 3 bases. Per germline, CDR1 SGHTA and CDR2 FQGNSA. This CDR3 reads CASSLSATGRYEQYF. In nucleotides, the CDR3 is TGTGCCAGCAGCTTATCAGCGACAGGGCGCTACGAGCAGTACTTC. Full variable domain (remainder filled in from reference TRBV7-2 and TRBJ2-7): GAGVSQSPSNKVTEKGKDVELRCDPISGHTALYWYRQSLGQGLEFLIYFQGNSAPDKSGLPSDRFSAERTGGSVSTLTIQRTQQEDSAVYLCASSLSATGRYEQYFGPGTRLTVT.

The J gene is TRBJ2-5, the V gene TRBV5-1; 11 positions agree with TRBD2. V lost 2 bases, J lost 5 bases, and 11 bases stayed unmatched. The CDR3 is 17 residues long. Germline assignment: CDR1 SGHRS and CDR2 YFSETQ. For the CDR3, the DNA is TGCGCCAGCAGCTTCATTCTAGCGGGGGGACCCTCGGAGACCCAGTACTTC. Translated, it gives CASSFILAGGPSETQYF.

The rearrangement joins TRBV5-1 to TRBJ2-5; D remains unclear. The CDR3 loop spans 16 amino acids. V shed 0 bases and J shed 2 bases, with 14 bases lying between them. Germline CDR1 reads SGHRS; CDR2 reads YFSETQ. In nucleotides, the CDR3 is TGCGCCAGCAGCTTGGATCGGAGAAACCTACAAGAGACCCAGTACTTC. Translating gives CASSLDRRNLQETQYF.

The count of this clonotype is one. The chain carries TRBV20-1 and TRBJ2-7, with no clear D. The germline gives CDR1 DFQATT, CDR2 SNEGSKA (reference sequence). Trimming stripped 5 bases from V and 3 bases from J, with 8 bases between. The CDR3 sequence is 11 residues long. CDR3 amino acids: CSAGASYEQYF. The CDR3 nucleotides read TGCAGTGCTGGAGCTAGCTACGAGCAGTACTTC.

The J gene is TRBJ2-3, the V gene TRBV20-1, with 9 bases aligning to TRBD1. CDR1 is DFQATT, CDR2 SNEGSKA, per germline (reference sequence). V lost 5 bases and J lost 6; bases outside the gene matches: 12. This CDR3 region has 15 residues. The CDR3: CSAPGGTGPRDTQYF. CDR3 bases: TGCAGTGCTCCAGGCGGGACAGGGCCTCGGGATACGCAGTATTTT.

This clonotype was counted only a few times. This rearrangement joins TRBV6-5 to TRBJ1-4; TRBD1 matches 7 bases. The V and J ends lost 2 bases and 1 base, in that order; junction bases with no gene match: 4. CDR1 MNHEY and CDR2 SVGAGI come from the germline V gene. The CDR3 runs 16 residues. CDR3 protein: CASSYRYRGTNEKLFF. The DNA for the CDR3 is TGTGCCAGCAGTTACCGATACAGGGGAACTAATGAAAAACTGTTTTTT.

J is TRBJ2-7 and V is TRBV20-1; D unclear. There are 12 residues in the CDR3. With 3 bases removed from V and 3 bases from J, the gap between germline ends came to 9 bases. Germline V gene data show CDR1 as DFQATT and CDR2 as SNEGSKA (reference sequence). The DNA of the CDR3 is TGCAGTGCTAGTTCAGAAAACTACGAGCAGTACTTC. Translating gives CSASSENYEQYF.

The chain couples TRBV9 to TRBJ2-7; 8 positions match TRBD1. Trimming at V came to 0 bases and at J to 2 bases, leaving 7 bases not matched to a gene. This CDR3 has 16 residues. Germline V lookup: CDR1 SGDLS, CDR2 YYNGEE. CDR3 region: CASSVDLRDRTYEQYF. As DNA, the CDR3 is TGTGCCAGCAGCGTAGACCTAAGGGACAGGACCTACGAGCAGTACTTC.

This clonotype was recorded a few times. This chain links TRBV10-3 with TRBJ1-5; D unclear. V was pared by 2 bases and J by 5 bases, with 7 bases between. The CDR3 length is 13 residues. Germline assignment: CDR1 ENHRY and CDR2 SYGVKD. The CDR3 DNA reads TGTGCCATCAGTGAGAGGGTAGATCAGCCCCAGCATTTT. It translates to CAISERVDQPQHF.

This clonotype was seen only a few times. Here the CDR3 DNA reads TGTGCCAGCAGTTCCATCCGGGACAGACAAGAGACCCAGTACTTC. Translated, it gives CASSSIRDRQETQYF. This chain links TRBV6-2 or TRBV6-3 with TRBJ2-5; TRBD1 aligns across 7 bases. Germline-derived CDR1 and CDR2 are MNHEY and SVGEGT. V shed 4 bases, J shed 2 bases, and the junction held 7 bases outside the gene matches. This CDR3 contains 15 residues.

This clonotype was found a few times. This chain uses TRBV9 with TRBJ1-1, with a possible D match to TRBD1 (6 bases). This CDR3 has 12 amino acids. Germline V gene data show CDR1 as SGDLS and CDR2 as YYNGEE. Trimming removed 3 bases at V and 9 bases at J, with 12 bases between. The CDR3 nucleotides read TGTGCCAGCAGCGCGGTCCAGGGGAAAGCTTTCTTT. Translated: CASSAVQGKAFF. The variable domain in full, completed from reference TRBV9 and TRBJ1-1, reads DSGVTQTPKHLITATGQRVTLRCSPRSGDLSVYWYQQSLDQGLQFLIQYYNGEERAKGNILERFSAQQFPDLHSELNLSSLELGDSALYFCASSAVQGKAFFGQGTRLTVV.

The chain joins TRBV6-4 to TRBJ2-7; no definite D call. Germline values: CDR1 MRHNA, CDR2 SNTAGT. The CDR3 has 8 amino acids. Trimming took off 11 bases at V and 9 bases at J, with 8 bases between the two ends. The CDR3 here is CACKGQYF. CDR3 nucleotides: TGTGCCTGCAAGGGGCAGTACTTC.